The clone carrying this T cell receptor (beta chain) has a handful of counts. These data belong to a study of TIL therapy for anti-PD-1-resistant metastatic lung cancer. In the study overall: Tumors had a median PD-L1 proportion score of about 6%.

The CDR3 runs to 12 residues. Trimming cost V 1 base and J 3 bases, with 3 bases left between them. Germline lookup yields CDR1 MGHRA and CDR2 YSYEKL. The immunoSEQ assay was v3. This table comes from immunoSEQ multiplex PCR, and its TCRdb copy is limited to in-frame clones, with some not included. The sample consists of tens of thousands of clones, around 68% of them appearing once. Time point here: pre-treatment sample, taken before nivolumab and TIL therapy. Here the sequenced sample was blood, taken at baseline. This sequence joins TRBV4-1 and TRBJ1-2; D unresolved. The sequence derives from a person aged 25-85 years with non-small cell lung cancer. In DNA, the CDR3 is TGCGCCAGCAGCCAAGGTGACTATGGCTACACCTTC. Amino acid sequence: CASSQGDYGYTF.